The next 3 T cell receptor beta chains were all read from a single sample in a study of T cell repertoires in cytomegalovirus infection. MiXCR, run by TCRdb on the reads, gives a single entry per CDR3 protein. This table holds around 530,000 distinct CDR3 sequences, 26% found once. The sample comprised PBMCs. These receptor sequences come from a human donor in good health (CMV status not recorded). Some clones in this sample may be carry-over from other donors' samples.

This chain connects TRBV6-2 or TRBV6-3 to TRBJ2-1; 11 nucleotides align to TRBD1. V trimming: 5 bases; J trimming: 4 bases; junction bases outside the gene matches: 4. There are 15 residues in the CDR3. Germline V CDR1 and CDR2: MNHEY, SVGEGT. CDR3 residues: CASSRGQGAYNEQFF. The CDR3 DNA sequence: TGTGCCAGCAGTAGAGGACAGGGGGCGTACAATGAGCAGTTCTTC.

This sequence joins TRBV5-1 and TRBJ1-1, with TRBD1 matching over 7 bases. Germline V gene lookup returns CDR1 SGHRS and CDR2 YFSETQ. The CDR3 is 13 residues long. The V segment lost 7 bases and the J segment 5 bases; nucleotides outside the gene matches: 8. The CDR3 is CASGIQGDTEAFF. The CDR3 nucleotides are TGCGCCAGCGGCATTCAGGGGGATACTGAAGCTTTCTTT.

DNA for the CDR3: TGTGCCACCAAGCACTACAATGAGCAGTTCTTC. This gives the protein CATKHYNEQFF. This chain joins TRBV6-5 and TRBJ2-1; D unresolved. Trimming pared 10 bases from V and 3 bases from J, leaving 7 bases between. Per germline, CDR1 MNHEY and CDR2 SVGAGI. The CDR3 consists of 11 residues.